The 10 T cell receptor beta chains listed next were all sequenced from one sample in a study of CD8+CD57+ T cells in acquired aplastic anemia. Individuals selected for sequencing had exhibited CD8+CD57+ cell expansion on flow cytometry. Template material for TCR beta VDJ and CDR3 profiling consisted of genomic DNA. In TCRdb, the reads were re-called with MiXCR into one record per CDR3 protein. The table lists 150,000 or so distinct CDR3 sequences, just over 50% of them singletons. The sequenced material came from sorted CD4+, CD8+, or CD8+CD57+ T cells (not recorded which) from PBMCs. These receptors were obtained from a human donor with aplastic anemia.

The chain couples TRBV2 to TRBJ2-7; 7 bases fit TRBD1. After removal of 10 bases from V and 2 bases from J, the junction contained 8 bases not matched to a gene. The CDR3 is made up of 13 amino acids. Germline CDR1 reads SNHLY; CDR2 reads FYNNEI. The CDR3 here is CATGVGGPYEQYF. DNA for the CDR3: TGTGCCACCGGTGTAGGGGGCCCCTACGAGCAGTACTTC. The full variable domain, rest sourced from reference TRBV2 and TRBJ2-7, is EPEVTQTPSHQVTQMGQEVILRCVPISNHLYFYWYRQILGQKVEFLVSFYNNEISEKSEIFDDQFSVERPDGSNFTLKIRSTKLEDSAMYFCATGVGGPYEQYFGPGTRLTVT.

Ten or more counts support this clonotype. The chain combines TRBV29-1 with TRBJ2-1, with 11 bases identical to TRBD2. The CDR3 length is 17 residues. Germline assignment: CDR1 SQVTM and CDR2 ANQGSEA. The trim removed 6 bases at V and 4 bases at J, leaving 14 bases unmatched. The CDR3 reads CSVSGGALAGGYNEQFF. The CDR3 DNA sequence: TGCAGCGTCAGTGGGGGGGCTCTAGCGGGGGGTTACAATGAGCAGTTCTTC.

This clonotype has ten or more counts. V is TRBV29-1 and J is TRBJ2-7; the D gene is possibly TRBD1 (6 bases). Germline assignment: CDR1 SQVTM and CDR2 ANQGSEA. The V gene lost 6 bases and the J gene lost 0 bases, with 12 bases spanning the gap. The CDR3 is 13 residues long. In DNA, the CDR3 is TGCAGCGTCGATACAGGGAGCTCCTACGAGCAGTACTTC. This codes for CSVDTGSSYEQYF.

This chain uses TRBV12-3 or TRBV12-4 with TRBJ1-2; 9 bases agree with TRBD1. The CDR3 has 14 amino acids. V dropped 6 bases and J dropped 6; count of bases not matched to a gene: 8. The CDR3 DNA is TGTGCCAGCAGCCGCGGGACAGGGTATGATGGCTACACCTTC. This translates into CASSRGTGYDGYTF.

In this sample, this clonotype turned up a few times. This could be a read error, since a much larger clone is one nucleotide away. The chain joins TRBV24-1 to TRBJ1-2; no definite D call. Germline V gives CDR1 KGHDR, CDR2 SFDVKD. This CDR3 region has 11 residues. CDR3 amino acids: CATGDLFGYTF. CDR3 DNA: TGTGCCACCGGTGATTTGTTTGGCTACACCTTC.

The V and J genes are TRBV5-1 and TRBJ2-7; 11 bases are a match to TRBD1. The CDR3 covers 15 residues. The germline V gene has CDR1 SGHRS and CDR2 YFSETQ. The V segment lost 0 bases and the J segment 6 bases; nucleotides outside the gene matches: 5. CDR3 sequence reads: CASSLAGTGGSEQYF. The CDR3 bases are TGCGCCAGCAGCTTGGCCGGGACAGGGGGTTCCGAGCAGTACTTC.

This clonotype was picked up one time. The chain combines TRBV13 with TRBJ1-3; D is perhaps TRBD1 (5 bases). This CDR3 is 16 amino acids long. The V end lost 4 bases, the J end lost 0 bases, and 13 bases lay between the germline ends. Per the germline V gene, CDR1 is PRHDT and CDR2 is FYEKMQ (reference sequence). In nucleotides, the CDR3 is TGTGCCAGCAGCTGCCCCGGGGCCATCTCTGGAAACACCATATATTTT. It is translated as CASSCPGAISGNTIYF.

For the CDR3, the DNA is TGTGCCACCAGCTCAAAGACAGCTGGAAACACCATATATTTT. Encoded protein: CATSSKTAGNTIYF. The V gene is TRBV15, the J gene TRBJ1-3; a weak D match, TRBD1 (5 bases). This CDR3 spans 14 amino acids. Germline V CDR1 and CDR2: LNHNV, YYDKDF (reference sequence). Trimming stripped 5 bases from V and 2 bases from J, with 10 bases between.

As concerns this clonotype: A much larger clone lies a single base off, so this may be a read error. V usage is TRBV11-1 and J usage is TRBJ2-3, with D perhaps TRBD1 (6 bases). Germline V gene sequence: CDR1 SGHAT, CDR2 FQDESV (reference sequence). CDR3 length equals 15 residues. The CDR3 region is CASSLKGTGPDAQYF. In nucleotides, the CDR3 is TGTGCCAGCAGCTTAAAAGGTACAGGGCCAGATGCGCAGTATTTT.

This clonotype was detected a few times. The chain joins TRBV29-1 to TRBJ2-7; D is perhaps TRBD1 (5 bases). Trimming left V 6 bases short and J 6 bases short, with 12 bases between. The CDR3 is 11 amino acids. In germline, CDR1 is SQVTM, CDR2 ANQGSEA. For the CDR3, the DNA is TGCAGCGTCAGGGTCGTCGGCGAGCAGTACTTC. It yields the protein CSVRVVGEQYF.